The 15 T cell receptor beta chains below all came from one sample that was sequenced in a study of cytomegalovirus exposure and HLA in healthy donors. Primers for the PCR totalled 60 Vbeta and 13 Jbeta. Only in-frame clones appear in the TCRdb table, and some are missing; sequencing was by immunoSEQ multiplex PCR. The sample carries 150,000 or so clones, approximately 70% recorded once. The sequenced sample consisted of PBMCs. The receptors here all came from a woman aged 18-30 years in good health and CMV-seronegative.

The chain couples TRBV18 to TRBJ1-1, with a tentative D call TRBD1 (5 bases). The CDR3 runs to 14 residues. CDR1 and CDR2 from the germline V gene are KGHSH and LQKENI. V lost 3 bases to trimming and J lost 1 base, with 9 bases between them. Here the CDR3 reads CASSPQGRNTEAFF. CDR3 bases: TGTGCCAGCTCACCGCAGGGTAGGAACACTGAAGCTTTCTTT.

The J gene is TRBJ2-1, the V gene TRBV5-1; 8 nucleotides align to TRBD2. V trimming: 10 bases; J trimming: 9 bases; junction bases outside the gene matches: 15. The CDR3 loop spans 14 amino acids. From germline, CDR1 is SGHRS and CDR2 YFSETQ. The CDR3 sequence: CASSLDPTSGEQFF. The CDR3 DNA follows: TGCGCCTCCTCACTGGATCCAACTAGCGGTGAGCAGTTCTTC.

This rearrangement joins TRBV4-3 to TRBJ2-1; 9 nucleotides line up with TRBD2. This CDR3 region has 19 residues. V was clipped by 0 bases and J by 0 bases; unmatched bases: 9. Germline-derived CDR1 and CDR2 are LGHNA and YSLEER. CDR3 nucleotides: TGCGCCAGCAGCCAAGATGCCCTGACTAGCGGCAGCTCCTACAATGAGCAGTTCTTC. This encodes CASSQDALTSGSSYNEQFF.

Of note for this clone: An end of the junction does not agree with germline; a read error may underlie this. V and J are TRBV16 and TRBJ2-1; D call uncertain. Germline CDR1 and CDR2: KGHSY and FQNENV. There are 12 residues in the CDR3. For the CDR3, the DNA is TGTACCAGCAGCCGCAGCTACAATGAGCAGTTCTTC. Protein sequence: CTSSRSYNEQFF. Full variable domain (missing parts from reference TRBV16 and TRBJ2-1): GEEVAQTPKHLVRGEGQKAKLYCAPIKGHSYVFWYQQVLKNEFKFLISFQNENVFDETGMPKERFSAKCLPNSPCSLEIQATKLEDSAVYFCTSSRSYNEQFFGPGTRLTVL.

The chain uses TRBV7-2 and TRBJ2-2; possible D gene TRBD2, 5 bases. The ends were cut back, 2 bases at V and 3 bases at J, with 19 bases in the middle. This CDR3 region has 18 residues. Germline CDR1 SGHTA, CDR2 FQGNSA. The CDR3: CASSLKLVISRDTGELFF. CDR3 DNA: TGTGCCAGCAGCTTAAAACTAGTGATTAGTCGGGACACCGGGGAGCTGTTTTTT.

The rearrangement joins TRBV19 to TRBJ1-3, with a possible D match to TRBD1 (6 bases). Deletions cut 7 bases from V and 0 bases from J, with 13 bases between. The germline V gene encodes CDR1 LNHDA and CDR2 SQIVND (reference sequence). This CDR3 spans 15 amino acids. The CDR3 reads CASTEDRYSGNTIYF. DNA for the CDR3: TGTGCCAGTACCGAGGACAGATACTCTGGAAACACCATATATTTT.

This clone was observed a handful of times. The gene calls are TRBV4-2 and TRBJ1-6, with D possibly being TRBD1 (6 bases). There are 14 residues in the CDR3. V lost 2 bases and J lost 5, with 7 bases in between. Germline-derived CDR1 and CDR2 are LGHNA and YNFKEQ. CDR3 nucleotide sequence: TGTGCCAGCAGCCAAACAGGGAATAATTCACCCCTCCACTTT. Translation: CASSQTGNNSPLHF.

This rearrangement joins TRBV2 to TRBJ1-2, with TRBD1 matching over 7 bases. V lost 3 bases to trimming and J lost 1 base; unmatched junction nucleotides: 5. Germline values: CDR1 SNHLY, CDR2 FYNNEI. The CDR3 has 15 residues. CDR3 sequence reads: CASSDRQGGNYGYTF. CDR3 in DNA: TGTGCCAGCAGTGACAGACAGGGCGGTAACTATGGCTACACCTTC.

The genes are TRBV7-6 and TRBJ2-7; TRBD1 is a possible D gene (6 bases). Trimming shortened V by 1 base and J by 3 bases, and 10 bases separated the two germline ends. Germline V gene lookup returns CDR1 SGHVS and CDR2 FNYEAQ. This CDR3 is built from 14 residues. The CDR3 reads CASSLEDRFYEQYF. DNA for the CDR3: TGTGCCAGCAGCTTAGAGGACAGATTCTACGAGCAGTACTTC.

The CDR3 bases are TGCGCCAGCAGCCCAGGGGCAGGGACTGGGGCCAACGTCCTGACTTTC. Translating it yields CASSPGAGTGANVLTF. The rearrangement joins TRBV4-3 to TRBJ2-6; TRBD1 might be the D (6 bases). V lost 4 bases, J lost 2 bases, and 12 bases lay in between. The CDR3 totals 16 residues. Germline V lookup: CDR1 LGHNA, CDR2 YSLEER.

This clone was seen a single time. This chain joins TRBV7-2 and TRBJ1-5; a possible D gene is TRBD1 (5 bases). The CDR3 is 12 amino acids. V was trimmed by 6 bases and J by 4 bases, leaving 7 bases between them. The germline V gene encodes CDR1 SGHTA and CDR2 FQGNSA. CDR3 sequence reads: CASRTDNQPQHF. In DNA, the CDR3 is TGTGCCAGCAGGACAGATAATCAGCCCCAGCATTTT.

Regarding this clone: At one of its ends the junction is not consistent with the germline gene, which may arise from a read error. The CDR3 bases are TGTGCCAGCAGTGAGGAGGCCCGGCTAAACTTC. Translated: CASSEEARLNF. The chain carries TRBV2 and TRBJ2-7, with TRBD2 as a possible D gene (5 bases). CDR1 SNHLY and CDR2 FYNNEI come from the germline V gene. The CDR3 runs 11 residues.

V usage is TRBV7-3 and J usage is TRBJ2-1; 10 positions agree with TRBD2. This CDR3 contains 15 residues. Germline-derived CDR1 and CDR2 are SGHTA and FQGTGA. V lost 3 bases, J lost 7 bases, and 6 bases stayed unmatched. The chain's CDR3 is CASSFEGLARNEQFF. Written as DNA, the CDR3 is TGTGCCAGCAGCTTTGAGGGACTAGCGCGGAATGAGCAGTTCTTC.

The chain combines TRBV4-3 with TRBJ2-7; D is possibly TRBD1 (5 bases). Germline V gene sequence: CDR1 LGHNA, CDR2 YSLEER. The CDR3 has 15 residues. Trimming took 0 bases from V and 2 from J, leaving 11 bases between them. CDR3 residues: CASSQDPRVPYEQYF. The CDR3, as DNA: TGCGCCAGCAGCCAAGATCCCAGGGTTCCCTACGAGCAGTACTTC.

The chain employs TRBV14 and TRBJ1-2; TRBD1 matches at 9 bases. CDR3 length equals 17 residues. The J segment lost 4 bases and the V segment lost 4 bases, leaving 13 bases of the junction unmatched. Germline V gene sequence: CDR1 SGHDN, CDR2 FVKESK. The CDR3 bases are TGTGCCAGCAGCCGAAGAATGAACAGGGGGCGCGGCTATGGCTACACCTTC. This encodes CASSRRMNRGRGYGYTF. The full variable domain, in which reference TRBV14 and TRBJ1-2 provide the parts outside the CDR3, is EAGVTQFPSHSVIEKGQTVTLRCDPISGHDNLYWYRRVMGKEIKFLLHFVKESKQDESGMPNNRFLAERTGGTYSTLKVQPAELEDSGVYFCASSRRMNRGRGYGYTFGSGTRLTVV.